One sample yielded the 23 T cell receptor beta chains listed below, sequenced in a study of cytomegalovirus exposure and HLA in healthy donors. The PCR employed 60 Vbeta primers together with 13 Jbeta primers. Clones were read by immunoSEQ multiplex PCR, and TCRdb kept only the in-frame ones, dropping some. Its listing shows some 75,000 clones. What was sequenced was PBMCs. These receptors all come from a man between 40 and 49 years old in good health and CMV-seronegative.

The chain's CDR3 is CASSTRQGGYGYTF. The CDR3 nucleotides read TGTGCCAGCAGTACGCGCCAAGGGGGCTATGGCTACACCTTC. This chain links TRBV27 with TRBJ1-2; a possible D gene is TRBD1 (6 bases). Germline values: CDR1 MNHEY, CDR2 SMNVEV (reference sequence). CDR3 length: 14 residues. V was trimmed by 5 bases and J by 4 bases, leaving 14 bases between them.

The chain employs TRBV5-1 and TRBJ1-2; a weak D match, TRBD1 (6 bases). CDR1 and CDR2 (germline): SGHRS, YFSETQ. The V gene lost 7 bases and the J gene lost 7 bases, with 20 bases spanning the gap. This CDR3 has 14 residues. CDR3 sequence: CASSLGQGSVGYTF. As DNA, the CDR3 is TGCGCCAGCTCCCTAGGGCAGGGGTCAGTTGGCTACACCTTC. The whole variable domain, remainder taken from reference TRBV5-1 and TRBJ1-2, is KAGVTQTPRYLIKTRGQQVTLSCSPISGHRSVSWYQQTPGQGLQFLFEYFSETQRNKGNFPGRFSGRQFSNSRSEMNVSTLELGDSALYLCASSLGQGSVGYTFGSGTRLTVV.

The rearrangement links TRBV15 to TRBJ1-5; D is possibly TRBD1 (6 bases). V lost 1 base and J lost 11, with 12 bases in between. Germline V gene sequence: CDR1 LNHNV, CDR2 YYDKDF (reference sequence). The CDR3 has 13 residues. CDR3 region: CATSRARDNTQHF. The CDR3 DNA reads TGTGCCACCAGCAGAGCCCGGGACAATACCCAGCATTTT. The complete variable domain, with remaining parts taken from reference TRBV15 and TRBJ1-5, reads DAMVIQNPRYQVTQFGKPVTLSCSQTLNHNVMYWYQQKSSQAPKLLFHYYDKDFNNEADTPDNFQSRRPNTSFCFLDIRSPGLGDTAMYLCATSRARDNTQHFGDGTRLSIL.

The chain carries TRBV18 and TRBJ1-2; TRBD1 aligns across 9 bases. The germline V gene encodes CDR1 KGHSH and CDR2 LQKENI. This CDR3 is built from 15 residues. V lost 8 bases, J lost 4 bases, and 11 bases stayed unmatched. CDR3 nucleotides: TGTGCCAGCCCGAAGAGGACAGGGGACCTCTATGGCTACACCTTC. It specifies CASPKRTGDLYGYTF. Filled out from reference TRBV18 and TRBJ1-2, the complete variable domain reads NAGVMQNPRHLVRRRGQEARLRCSPMKGHSHVYWYRQLPEEGLKFMVYLQKENIIDESGMPKERFSAEFPKEGPSILRIQQVVRGDSAAYFCASPKRTGDLYGYTFGSGTRLTVV.

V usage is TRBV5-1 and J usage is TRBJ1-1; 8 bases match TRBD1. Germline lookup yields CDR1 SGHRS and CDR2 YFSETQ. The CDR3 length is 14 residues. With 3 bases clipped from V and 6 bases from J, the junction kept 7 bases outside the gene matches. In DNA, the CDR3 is TGCGCCAGCAGCTCGACAGGGGTCACGGCTGAAGCTTTCTTT. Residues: CASSSTGVTAEAFF.

This CDR3 is CASAGRQGVSTGELFF. Here the CDR3 DNA reads TGTGCCAGCGCGGGGAGACAGGGTGTGAGCACCGGGGAGCTGTTTTTT. The chain links TRBV2 to TRBJ2-2, with a weak D call TRBD1 (7 bases). Germline lookup yields CDR1 SNHLY and CDR2 FYNNEI. The CDR3 has 16 residues. Trimming shortened V by 8 bases and J by 4 bases, and 20 bases separated the two germline ends.

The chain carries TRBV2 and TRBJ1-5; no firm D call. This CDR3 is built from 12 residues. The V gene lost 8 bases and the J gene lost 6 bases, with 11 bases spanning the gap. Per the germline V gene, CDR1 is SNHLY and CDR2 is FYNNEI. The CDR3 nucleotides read TGTGCCAGCCGAGGGTGGGTTCAGCCCCAGCATTTT. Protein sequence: CASRGWVQPQHF. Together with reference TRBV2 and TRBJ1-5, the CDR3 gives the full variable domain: EPEVTQTPSHQVTQMGQEVILRCVPISNHLYFYWYRQILGQKVEFLVSFYNNEISEKSEIFDDQFSVERPDGSNFTLKIRSTKLEDSAMYFCASRGWVQPQHFGDGTRLSIL.

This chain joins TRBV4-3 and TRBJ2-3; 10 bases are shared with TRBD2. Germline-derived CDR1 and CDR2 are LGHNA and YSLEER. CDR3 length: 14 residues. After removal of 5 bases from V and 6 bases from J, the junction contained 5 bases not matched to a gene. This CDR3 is CASSERGGADTQYF. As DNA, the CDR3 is TGCGCCAGCAGCGAGCGGGGGGGCGCCGATACGCAGTATTTT.

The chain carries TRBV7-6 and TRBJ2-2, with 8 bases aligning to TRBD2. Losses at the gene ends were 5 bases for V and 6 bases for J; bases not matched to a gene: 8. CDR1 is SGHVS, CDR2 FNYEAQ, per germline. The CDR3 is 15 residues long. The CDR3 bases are TGTGCCAGCAGCCCGGGACTAGATAGCTCCGGGGAGCTGTTTTTT. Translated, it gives CASSPGLDSSGELFF.

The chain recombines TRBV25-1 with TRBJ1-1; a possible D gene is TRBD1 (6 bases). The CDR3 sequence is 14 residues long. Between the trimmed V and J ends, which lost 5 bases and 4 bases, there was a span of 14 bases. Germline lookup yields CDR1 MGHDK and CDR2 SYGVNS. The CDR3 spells CASSTRGAGTEAFF. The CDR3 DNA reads TGTGCCAGCAGTACCCGGGGGGCGGGCACTGAAGCTTTCTTT.

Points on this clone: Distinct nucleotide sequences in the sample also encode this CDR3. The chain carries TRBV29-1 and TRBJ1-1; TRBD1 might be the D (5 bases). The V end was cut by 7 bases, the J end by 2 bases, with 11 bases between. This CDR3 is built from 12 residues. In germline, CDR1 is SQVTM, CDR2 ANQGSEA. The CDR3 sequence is CSAQGQNTEAFF. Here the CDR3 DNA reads TGCAGCGCCCAAGGACAAAACACTGAAGCTTTCTTT.

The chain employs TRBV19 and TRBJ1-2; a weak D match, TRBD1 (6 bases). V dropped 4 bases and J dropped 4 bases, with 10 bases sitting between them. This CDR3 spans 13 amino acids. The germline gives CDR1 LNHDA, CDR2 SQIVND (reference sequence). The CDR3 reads CASSTQGIYGYTF. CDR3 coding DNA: TGTGCCAGTAGTACCCAGGGGATCTATGGCTACACCTTC.

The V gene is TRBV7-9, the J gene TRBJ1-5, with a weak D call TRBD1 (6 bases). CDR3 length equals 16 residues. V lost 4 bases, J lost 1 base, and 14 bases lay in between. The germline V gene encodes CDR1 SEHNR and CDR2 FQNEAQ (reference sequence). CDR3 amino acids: CASSSIQGLSNQPQHF. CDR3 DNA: TGTGCCAGCAGCTCCATCCAGGGGTTGAGCAATCAGCCCCAGCATTTT.

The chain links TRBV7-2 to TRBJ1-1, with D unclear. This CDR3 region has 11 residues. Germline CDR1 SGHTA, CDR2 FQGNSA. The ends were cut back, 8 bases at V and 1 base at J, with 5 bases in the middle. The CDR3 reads CASGENTEAFF. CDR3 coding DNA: TGTGCCAGCGGAGAGAACACTGAAGCTTTCTTT.

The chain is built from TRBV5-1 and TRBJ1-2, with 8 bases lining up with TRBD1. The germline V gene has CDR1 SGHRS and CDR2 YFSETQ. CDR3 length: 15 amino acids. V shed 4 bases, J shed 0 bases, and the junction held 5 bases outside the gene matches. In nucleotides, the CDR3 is TGCGCCAGCAGCAGCGGACAGGGCGCTAACTATGGCTACACCTTC. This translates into CASSSGQGANYGYTF.

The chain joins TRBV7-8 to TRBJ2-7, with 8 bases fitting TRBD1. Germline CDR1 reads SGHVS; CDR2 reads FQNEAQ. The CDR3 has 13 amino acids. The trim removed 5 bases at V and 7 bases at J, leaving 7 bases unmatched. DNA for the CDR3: TGTGCCAGCAGCACCCGGACAGGGACTGAGCAGTACTTC. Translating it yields CASSTRTGTEQYF.

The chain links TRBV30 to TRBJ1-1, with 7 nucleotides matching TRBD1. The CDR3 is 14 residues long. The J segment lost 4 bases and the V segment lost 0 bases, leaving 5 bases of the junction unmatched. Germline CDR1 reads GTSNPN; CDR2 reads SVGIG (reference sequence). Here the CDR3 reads CAWSVTGAGTEAFF. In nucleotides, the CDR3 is TGTGCCTGGAGTGTAACAGGGGCCGGCACTGAAGCTTTCTTT. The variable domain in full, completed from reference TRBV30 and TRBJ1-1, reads SQTIHQWPATLVQPVGSPLSLECTVEGTSNPNLYWYRQAAGRGLQLLFYSVGIGQISSEVPQNLSASRPQDRQFILSSKKLLLSDSGFYLCAWSVTGAGTEAFFGQGTRLTVV.

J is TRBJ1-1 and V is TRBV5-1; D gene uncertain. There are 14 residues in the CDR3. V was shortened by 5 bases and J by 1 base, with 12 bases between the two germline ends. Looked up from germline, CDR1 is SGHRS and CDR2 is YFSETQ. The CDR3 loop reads CASRSGTGNTEAFF. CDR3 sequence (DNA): TGCGCCAGCAGGTCTGGCACGGGGAACACTGAAGCTTTCTTT.

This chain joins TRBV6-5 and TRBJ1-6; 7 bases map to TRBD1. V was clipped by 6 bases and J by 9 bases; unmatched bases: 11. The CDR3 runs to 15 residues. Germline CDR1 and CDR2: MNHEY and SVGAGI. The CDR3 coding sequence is TGTGCCAGCAGGCAACCCGGGACAGCAACTTCACCCCTCCACTTT. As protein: CASRQPGTATSPLHF.

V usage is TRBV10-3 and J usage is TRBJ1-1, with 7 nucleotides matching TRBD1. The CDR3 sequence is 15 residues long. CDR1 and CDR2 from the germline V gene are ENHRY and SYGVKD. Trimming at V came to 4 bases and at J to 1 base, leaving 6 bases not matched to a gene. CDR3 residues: CAISGRQGRNTEAFF. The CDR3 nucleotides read TGTGCCATCAGTGGTAGACAGGGAAGGAACACTGAAGCTTTCTTT.

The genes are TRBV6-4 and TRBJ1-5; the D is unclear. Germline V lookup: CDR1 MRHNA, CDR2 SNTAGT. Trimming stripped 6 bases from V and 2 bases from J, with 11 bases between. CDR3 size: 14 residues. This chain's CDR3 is CASSPRVGNQPQHF. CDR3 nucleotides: TGTGCCAGCAGCCCACGGGTGGGCAATCAGCCCCAGCATTTT.

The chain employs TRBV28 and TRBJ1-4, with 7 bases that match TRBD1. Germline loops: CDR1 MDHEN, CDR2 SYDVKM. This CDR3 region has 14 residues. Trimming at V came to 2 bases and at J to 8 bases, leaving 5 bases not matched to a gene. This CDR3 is CASSLGTETEKLFF. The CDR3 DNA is TGTGCCAGCAGTTTAGGGACAGAAACCGAAAAACTGTTTTTT.

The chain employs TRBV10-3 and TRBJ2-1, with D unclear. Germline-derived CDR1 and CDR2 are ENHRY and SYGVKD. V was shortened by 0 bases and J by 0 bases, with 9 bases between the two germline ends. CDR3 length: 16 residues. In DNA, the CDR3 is TGTGCCATCAGTGAGTCCCCAGGAAGCTCCTACAATGAGCAGTTCTTC. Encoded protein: CAISESPGSSYNEQFF.